One and the same sample provided the 10 T cell receptor beta chains below, sequenced in a study of CD8+ T cells in alopecia areata (dated by TCRdb to about 2018). Cells from mouse cutaneous lymph nodes were pooled, stained for CD4, CD8alpha, NKG2D, NKG2ACE and other markers, and then sorted on a BD Influx. The library was prepared using the immunoSEQ multiplex PCR assay. RNA was extracted from all samples and reverse transcribed into cDNA, which served as template for TCR sequencing. Imported from immuneACCESS, the table was reduced by TCRdb to in-frame sequences with V and J called. These copies leave out some clones; in studies compared against another copy, an unresolved V gene accounts for under half, and the cause of the remainder is not known. For this sample the table reports more than 250,000 clones, with no clone seen just once. The ten largest make up approximately 1.2% of the sample.

Source material: CD4+ T cells sorted from a lymph node. All receptors derive from a C3H/HeJ mouse with alopecia areata. Mice belonging to this strain carry MHC haplotype H2-k.

This clone was seen only a few times. The gene symbols are mouse symbols. The read ends 4 residues early relative to the CDR3; the germline J gene fills the gap. The sample has other DNA sequences that encode this CDR3 too. The V call is TRBV19, the J call TRBJ2-5; TRBD2 agrees at 9 bases. V gave up 5 bases and J gave up 2 bases; unmatched junction bases: 6. Germline CDR1 FNHDT, CDR2 SITEND (reference sequence). The CDR3 has 15 amino acids. The DNA read from the CDR3 is TGTGCCAGCAGCCCACAGACTGGGGGCCAAGAC. This gives the protein CASSPQTGGQD. The full CDR3 is CASSPQTGGQDTQYF. The variable domain in full, with the rest retrieved from reference TRBV19 and TRBJ2-5, is GGIITQTPKFLIGQEGQKLTLKCQQNFNHDTMYWYRQDSGKGLRLIYYSITENDLQKGDLSEGYDASREKKSSFSLTVTSAQKNEMAVFLCASSPQTGGQDTQYFGPGTRLLVL.

A word on this clone: Mouse germline and gene names are used. The CDR3 extends 4 residues past the end of the read, so its final part is completed from the germline J gene. The sample holds other DNA sequences that translate to the same CDR3. J is TRBJ2-5 and V is TRBV5, with 10 bases that match TRBD1. Germline values: CDR1 LGHNA, CDR2 YNLKQL (reference sequence). The CDR3 has 15 amino acids. Incomplete CDR3 DNA: TGTGCCAGCAGCCAAGAAGGGACAGGGGAAGAC. Residues: CASSQEGTGED. Given in full, the CDR3 is CASSQEGTGEDTQYF.

This clone showed up just a few times. Gene names and germline match the mouse. The read finishes 4 residues shy of the CDR3 end, and the germline J gene is used to complete it. Other DNA sequences within the sample encode an identical CDR3. The chain is built from TRBV13-3 and TRBJ2-3; TRBD1 aligns across 8 bases. J was trimmed by 0 bases and V by 2 bases; bases with no gene match: 2. CDR1 is NNHDY, CDR2 SYVADS, per germline. The CDR3 is 15 amino acids. The chain's CDR3 is CASSDQGASAETLYF. CDR3 DNA, as far as it was read: TGTGCCAGCAGTGACCAGGGGGCGAGTGCAGAA.

This clone was detected only a few times. Genes and germline are mouse. This sample includes further DNA sequences coding for the same CDR3. CDR3 amino acids: CASGGQGDYAEQFF. The part of the CDR3 DNA that was read is TGTGCCAGCGGGGGACAGGGGGACTATGCT. This rearrangement joins TRBV13-2 to TRBJ2-1; TRBD1 aligns across 11 bases. From the germline J gene comes the end of the CDR3, since the read stops 4 residues before it. Losses at the gene ends were 5 bases for V and 2 bases for J; bases not matched to a gene: 0. CDR1 is NNHNN and CDR2 is SYGAGS in the germline V gene (reference sequence). The CDR3 is 14 residues long.

This clone was counted between two and nine times. All gene names here are mouse names. Read data end 4 residues before the CDR3 end; the end is taken from the germline J gene. The V gene is TRBV13-1, the J gene TRBJ2-5; possible D gene TRBD1, 5 bases. The V end lost 6 bases, the J end lost 2 bases, and 10 bases lay between the germline ends. Germline V gene data show CDR1 as NSHNY and CDR2 as SYGAGN. The CDR3 length is 13 residues. The DNA read from the CDR3 is TGTGCCAGCACGACAGCGATCCAAGAC. Residues: CASTTAIQD. The entire CDR3 reads CASTTAIQDTQYF.

As regards this clone: Here the gene names and germline are mouse. The DNA ends 4 residues before the CDR3 does, and the rest of the CDR3 is filled in from the germline J gene. The chain couples TRBV17 to TRBJ2-5; 9 bases line up with TRBD2. CDR1 is MNHDT, CDR2 YYDKIL, per germline. This CDR3 is built from 14 residues. The sequenced part of the CDR3 DNA is TGTGCTAGCAGTATCTGGGGGGGTTGGGAC. Its protein is CASSIWGGWD. Given in full, the CDR3 is CASSIWGGWDTQYF. Complete variable domain (other parts from reference TRBV17 and TRBJ2-5): DTTVKQNPRYKLARVGKPVNLICSQTMNHDTMYWYQKKPNQAPKLLLFYYDKILNREADTFEKFQSSRPNNSFCSLYIGSAGLEYSAMYLCASSIWGGWDTQYFGPGTRLLVL.

For this clone: Mouse germline and gene names are used. The read ends 4 residues early relative to the CDR3; the germline J gene fills the gap. The sample carries other DNA sequences with the same CDR3. The chain couples TRBV13-1 to TRBJ2-5; a possible D gene is TRBD2 (5 bases). Germline V lookup: CDR1 NSHNY, CDR2 SYGAGN. The CDR3 is made up of 14 amino acids. The ends were cut back, 1 base at V and 0 bases at J, with 6 bases in the middle. Partial CDR3 DNA: TGTGCCAGCAGTGATTTGGGGAACCAAGAC. Translated: CASSDLGNQD. The full-length CDR3 reads as CASSDLGNQDTQYF.

A remark on this clone: Here the gene names and germline are mouse. Read data end 3 residues before the CDR3 end; the end is taken from the germline J gene. The J gene is TRBJ1-6, the V gene TRBV31; D unclear. TRBJ1-6 is labeled an ORF, and its function is uncertain. The CDR3 sequence is 12 residues long. Trimming stripped 4 bases from V and 5 bases from J, with 6 bases between. CDR1 is GKSSPN and CDR2 is SITVG in the germline V gene. The CDR3 here is CAWNKNNSPLYF. The sequenced CDR3 bases are TGTGCCTGGAACAAAAATAATTCGCCC.

As for this clone: Gene names refer to mouse genes. The read finishes 4 residues shy of the CDR3 end, and the germline J gene is used to complete it. The chain links TRBV29 to TRBJ2-5, with D maybe TRBD1 (5 bases). CDR1 and CDR2 (germline): MSHET, SYDVDS. V was pared by 7 bases and J by 2 bases, with 10 bases between. This CDR3 contains 13 residues. The CDR3 region is CASTRQPQDTQYF. The DNA read from the CDR3 is TGTGCTAGCACCCGACAGCCCCAAGAC. The full variable domain, in which reference TRBV29 and TRBJ2-5 provide the parts outside the CDR3, is DMKVTQMPRYLIKRMGENVLLECGQDMSHETMYWYRQDPGLGLQLIYISYDVDSNSEGDIPKGYRVSRKKREHFSLILDSAKTNQTSVYFCASTRQPQDTQYFGPGTRLLVL.

Only a few counts were recorded for this clone. Mouse gene names and germline throughout. The read finishes 4 residues shy of the CDR3 end, and the germline J gene is used to complete it. Additional DNA sequences in this sample encode the identical CDR3. The V and J genes are TRBV31 and TRBJ2-5; 8 nucleotides agree with TRBD1. Germline V gene sequence: CDR1 GKSSPN, CDR2 SITVG. The CDR3 runs 13 residues. The V and J ends lost 3 bases and 3 bases, in that order; junction bases with no gene match: 2. The chain's CDR3 is CAWSRQGQDTQYF. CDR3 bases read: TGTGCCTGGAGCCGACAGGGGCAAGAC.